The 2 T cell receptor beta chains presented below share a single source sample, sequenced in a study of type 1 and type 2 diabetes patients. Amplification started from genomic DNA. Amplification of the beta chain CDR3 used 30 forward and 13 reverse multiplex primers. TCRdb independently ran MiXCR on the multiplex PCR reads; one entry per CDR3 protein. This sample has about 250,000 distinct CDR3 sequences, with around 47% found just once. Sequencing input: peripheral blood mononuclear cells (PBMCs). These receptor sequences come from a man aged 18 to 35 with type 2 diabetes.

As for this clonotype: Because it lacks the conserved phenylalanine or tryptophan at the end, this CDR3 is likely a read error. The CDR3 sequence: CASKTSRNAYEQYL. The DNA of the CDR3 is TGCGCCAGCAAAACTTCACGGAACGCCTACGAGCAGTACCTC. The gene calls are TRBV10-2 and TRBJ2-7, with no clear D. Germline CDR1 is WSHSY and CDR2 is SAAADI. This CDR3 has 14 residues. Trimming shortened V by 7 bases and J by 2 bases, and 15 bases separated the two germline ends.

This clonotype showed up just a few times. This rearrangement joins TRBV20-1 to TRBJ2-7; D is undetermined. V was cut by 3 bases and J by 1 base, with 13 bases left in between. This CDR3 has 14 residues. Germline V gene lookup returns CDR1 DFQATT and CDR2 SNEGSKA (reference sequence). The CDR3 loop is CSASMFGQSYEQYF. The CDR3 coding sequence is TGCAGTGCTAGTATGTTCGGGCAGTCCTACGAGCAGTACTTC.